The clone carrying this T cell receptor (beta chain) was detected only once. Its antigen remains unknown. The data derive from a study of cytomegalovirus exposure and HLA in healthy donors. Study results and caveats: TCR beta sequences reportedly predicted the HLA-A and HLA-B alleles of most subjects accurately.

Germline assignment: CDR1 SGHNT and CDR2 YENEEA. V shed 5 bases, J shed 2 bases, and the junction held 5 bases outside the gene matches. This CDR3 is 15 amino acids long. The PCR had 60 Vbeta and 13 Jbeta primers. Generated by immunoSEQ multiplex PCR, the TCRdb table keeps only in-frame clones and is missing some. The sample records 110,000 or so clones, approximately 69% being singletons. The sequencing sample was made of PBMCs. This TCR came from a man younger than 40 in good health and CMV-seronegative. V usage is TRBV11-3 and J usage is TRBJ2-1; TRBD2 matches at 8 bases. CDR3 coding DNA: TGTGCCAGCAGCCTCAAAGCGGGAGCCTACAATGAGCAGTTCTTC. This sequence encodes CASSLKAGAYNEQFF.